This TCR beta chain appears in the sequencing data of a study of T-cell memory formation after mild COVID-19. The wider study: Each donor largely had its own TCR clusters.

In its sample, this clonotype was seen a few times. TCRdb recomputed calls from the 5' RACE reads with MiXCR, one row per CDR3 protein. Of around 310,000 distinct CDR3 sequences listed, approximately 14% are singletons. The CDR3 has 16 residues. The ends were cut back, 3 bases at V and 9 bases at J, with 23 bases in the middle. CDR1 and CDR2 (germline): SGHDT, YYEEEE. This rearrangement joins TRBV5-6 to TRBJ2-3; D possibly corresponds to TRBD1 (6 bases). The clonotype comes from a man younger than 35 who had mild COVID-19 (a few samples of this study predate the infection). Cell type and time point are not known. Sequenced sample: PBMCs or a T cell subset sorted from them (not recorded which). DNA for the CDR3: TGTGCCAGCAGCTCAAAGACAGGCCGCTTGGGTCGGACGCAGTATTTT. Amino acids: CASSSKTGRLGRTQYF.